The 27 T cell receptor beta chains listed next were all sequenced from one sample in a study of cytomegalovirus exposure and HLA in healthy donors. Primers included in the PCR were 60 Vbeta and 13 Jbeta primers. Assay: immunoSEQ multiplex PCR; the TCRdb copy retains only in-frame clones and omits some. The sample includes some 91,000 clones, around 73% of them seen just once. Sequencing was performed on PBMCs. Receptor source: a woman aged 55-69 years in good health and CMV-seronegative.

The V gene is TRBV10-1, the J gene TRBJ2-5, with D possibly being TRBD2 (6 bases). Per germline, CDR1 WNHNN and CDR2 SYGVQD (reference sequence). The V end was cut by 6 bases, the J end by 10 bases, with 21 bases between. The CDR3 is made up of 14 amino acids. This CDR3 reads CASSEGGRFGVQYF. The CDR3 bases are TGCGCCAGCAGCGAGGGAGGCCGGTTCGGGGTCCAGTACTTC.

The genes are TRBV9 and TRBJ1-4; 9 bases match TRBD1. CDR3 length equals 16 residues. CDR1 is SGDLS, CDR2 YYNGEE, per germline. With 3 bases clipped from V and 8 bases from J, the junction kept 11 bases outside the gene matches. CDR3 residues: CASSAGPGQGKEKLFF. The CDR3 region has the DNA TGTGCCAGCAGCGCGGGCCCGGGACAGGGAAAAGAAAAACTGTTTTTT. The variable domain in full, completed from reference TRBV9 and TRBJ1-4, reads DSGVTQTPKHLITATGQRVTLRCSPRSGDLSVYWYQQSLDQGLQFLIQYYNGEERAKGNILERFSAQQFPDLHSELNLSSLELGDSALYFCASSAGPGQGKEKLFFGSGTQLSVL.

V is TRBV5-8 and J is TRBJ1-2; D gene unclear. CDR1 and CDR2 from the germline V gene are SGHTS and YDEGEE. Trimming took off 4 bases at V and 4 bases at J, with 14 bases between the two ends. CDR3 length: 14 residues. The CDR3 loop reads CASSPTVAFYGYTF. The CDR3 DNA sequence: TGTGCCAGCAGCCCTACGGTAGCTTTCTATGGCTACACCTTC.

This clone was detected once. J is TRBJ1-2 and V is TRBV7-9; TRBD1 agrees at 9 bases. Germline V gives CDR1 SEHNR, CDR2 FQNEAQ (reference sequence). This CDR3 is 14 amino acids long. V was pared by 5 bases and J by 4 bases, with 5 bases of the junction left unmatched. The CDR3 loop reads CASSRGQGSYGYTF. The CDR3 coding sequence is TGTGCCAGCAGCCGGGGACAGGGCTCCTATGGCTACACCTTC.

The chain couples TRBV7-8 to TRBJ2-1; TRBD1 agrees at 9 bases. The CDR3 has 19 residues. The V segment lost 2 bases and the J segment 5 bases; nucleotides outside the gene matches: 16. Germline CDR1 and CDR2: SGHVS and FQNEAQ. CDR3 sequence (DNA): TGTGCCAGCAGCTTATACCCCCCCGCGGGACAGGGACCAAACAATGAGCAGTTCTTC. Protein product: CASSLYPPAGQGPNNEQFF. The full variable domain, with the rest looked up from reference TRBV7-8 and TRBJ2-1, is GAGVSQSPRYKVAKRGQDVALRCDPISGHVSLFWYQQALGQGPEFLTYFQNEAQLDKSGLPSDRFFAERPEGSVSTLKIQRTQQEDSAVYLCASSLYPPAGQGPNNEQFFGPGTRLTVL.

This chain uses TRBV5-4 with TRBJ2-1, with D possibly being TRBD2 (5 bases). V was pared by 4 bases and J by 9 bases, with 14 bases between. This CDR3 spans 13 amino acids. Germline CDR1 and CDR2: SGHNT and YYREEE (reference sequence). CDR3 protein: CASSVLERGEQFF. CDR3 DNA: TGTGCCAGCAGCGTACTAGAACGGGGTGAGCAGTTCTTC. The variable domain in full, with the rest retrieved from reference TRBV5-4 and TRBJ2-1, is ETGVTQSPTHLIKTRGQQVTLRCSSQSGHNTVSWYQQALGQGPQFIFQYYREEENGRGNFPPRFSGLQFPNYSSELNVNALELDDSALYLCASSVLERGEQFFGPGTRLTVL.

This clone was seen just once. This specimen includes other DNA sequences encoding the same CDR3. The chain carries TRBV27 and TRBJ2-7, with D possibly TRBD1 on 5 matching bases. The CDR3 has 14 amino acids. Germline values: CDR1 MNHEY, CDR2 SMNVEV (reference sequence). Trimming took 6 bases from V and 0 from J, leaving 12 bases between them. CDR3 bases: TGTGCCAGCAGCTTAGCAGGGTCCTCCTACGAGCAGTACTTC. This encodes CASSLAGSSYEQYF.

This clone was found once. CDR3 DNA sequence: TGTGCCACCTCCGCCGGGGGATTGGGCTATGGCTACACCTTC. Amino acids: CATSAGGLGYGYTF. The chain recombines TRBV28 with TRBJ1-2; D perhaps matches TRBD1 (5 bases). The CDR3 is made up of 14 amino acids. The germline V gene has CDR1 MDHEN and CDR2 SYDVKM. The germline V and J ends were trimmed by 10 bases and 4 bases, with 19 bases remaining between them.

This clone was seen only a few times. The rearrangement links TRBV10-3 to TRBJ1-1; the match to TRBD1 covers 10 bases. V was pared by 8 bases and J by 3 bases, with 3 bases of the junction left unmatched. Germline loops: CDR1 ENHRY, CDR2 SYGVKD. This CDR3 has 13 residues. CDR3 sequence reads: CAIQGTGDTEAFF. The CDR3 DNA reads as TGTGCCATCCAGGGGACAGGGGACACTGAAGCTTTCTTT.

This rearrangement joins TRBV15 to TRBJ2-7, with 8 bases matching TRBD1. The germline V gene encodes CDR1 LNHNV and CDR2 YYDKDF (reference sequence). This CDR3 region has 15 residues. Trimming at V came to 3 bases and at J to 3 bases, leaving 7 bases not matched to a gene. CDR3 nucleotide sequence: TGTGCCACCAGCAGTCGACAGGGGACCCACTACGAGCAGTACTTC. It specifies CATSSRQGTHYEQYF.

The chain has TRBV6-1 and TRBJ2-1; 11 nucleotides line up with TRBD1. CDR3 length: 16 residues. V dropped 4 bases and J dropped 8; count of bases not matched to a gene: 10. Germline V lookup: CDR1 MNHNS, CDR2 SASEGT. The CDR3 DNA sequence: TGTGCCAGCAGTGGCTACCGGGACAGGGGGGTAGATGAGCAGTTCTTC. Translated, it gives CASSGYRDRGVDEQFF.

This clone was found a few times. The V and J genes are TRBV19 and TRBJ2-7; D might be TRBD2 (6 bases). V shed 5 bases and J shed 3 bases, with 17 bases lying between them. The CDR3 contains 15 residues. Looked up from germline, CDR1 is LNHDA and CDR2 is SQIVND (reference sequence). For the CDR3, the DNA is TGTGCCAGTAGTTCCCCGGGGGATGCCCGCTACGAGCAGTACTTC. It is translated as CASSSPGDARYEQYF.

CDR3 DNA sequence: TGTGCCAGCAGTTTAATCCCTTCGGGGGGAGCCTACGAGCAGTACTTC. This sequence encodes CASSLIPSGGAYEQYF. V and J are TRBV27 and TRBJ2-7; 7 nucleotides line up with TRBD2. In germline, CDR1 is MNHEY, CDR2 SMNVEV (reference sequence). CDR3 length equals 16 residues. V lost 2 bases and J lost 2; bases outside the gene matches: 9.

V gene TRBV7-8 combines with J gene TRBJ1-1, with TRBD1 matching 7 bases. The CDR3 consists of 12 residues. The trim removed 1 base at V and 10 bases at J, leaving 3 bases unmatched. Germline CDR1 SGHVS, CDR2 FQNEAQ. CDR3 in DNA: TGTGCCAGCAGCTTAGAGGGGGCAGGAGCTTTCTTT. Its protein product is CASSLEGAGAFF.

The chain couples TRBV5-6 to TRBJ2-7; D may be TRBD1 (5 bases). V lost 4 bases, J lost 3 bases, and 14 bases lay in between. Germline V lookup: CDR1 SGHDT, CDR2 YYEEEE. This CDR3 region has 14 residues. CDR3 nucleotides: TGTGCCAGCAGCCCTACTCAGGGCAGCTACGAGCAGTACTTC. This gives the protein CASSPTQGSYEQYF.

The J gene is TRBJ1-2, the V gene TRBV7-9; 12 positions agree with TRBD1. Trimming cost V 5 bases and J 4 bases; bases outside gene matches: 5. The CDR3 is made up of 15 amino acids. The V gene's germline CDR1 is SEHNR and CDR2 FQNEAQ (reference sequence). CDR3 in amino acids: CASSEGTGGSYGYTF. In nucleotides, the CDR3 is TGTGCCAGCAGCGAAGGGACAGGGGGCTCCTATGGCTACACCTTC.

V gene TRBV9 combines with J gene TRBJ2-1; 7 nucleotides match TRBD2. The V gene end was trimmed by 3 bases and the J gene end by 3 bases; junction bases not matched to a gene: 9. Germline CDR1 and CDR2: SGDLS and YYNGEE. The CDR3 totals 16 residues. The CDR3 loop is CASSEGGGGYYNEQFF. CDR3 DNA: TGTGCCAGCAGCGAGGGCGGCGGGGGTTACTACAATGAGCAGTTCTTC.

The V and J genes are TRBV5-1 and TRBJ2-3; 8 nucleotides line up with TRBD1. Germline V gives CDR1 SGHRS, CDR2 YFSETQ. After removal of 6 bases from V and 2 bases from J, the junction contained 5 bases not matched to a gene. The CDR3 is 14 residues long. Here the CDR3 reads CASNRDRPTDTQYF. DNA for the CDR3: TGCGCCAGCAACCGGGACAGGCCCACAGATACGCAGTATTTT.

This chain uses TRBV19 with TRBJ1-4; no firm D call. Germline assignment: CDR1 LNHDA and CDR2 SQIVND (reference sequence). CDR3 size: 15 residues. Trimming took off 4 bases at V and 4 bases at J, with 13 bases between the two ends. The DNA of the CDR3 is TGTGCCAGTAGTAATAGAGTCGGGTATAATGAAAAACTGTTTTTT. As protein: CASSNRVGYNEKLFF.

The gene calls are TRBV5-1 and TRBJ1-1, with 8 bases fitting TRBD1. The V and J ends lost 4 bases and 1 base, in that order; junction bases with no gene match: 3. Germline CDR1 and CDR2: SGHRS and YFSETQ. The CDR3 consists of 14 residues. Here the CDR3 DNA reads TGCGCCAGCAGCCCCGGACAGGGGAACACTGAAGCTTTCTTT. This encodes CASSPGQGNTEAFF.

The rearrangement uses TRBV4-3 and TRBJ1-2; 7 nucleotides agree with TRBD1. Trimming cost V 0 bases and J 2 bases; bases outside gene matches: 9. From germline, CDR1 is LGHNA and CDR2 YSLEER. This CDR3 is 17 amino acids long. The CDR3 loop reads CASSQDRRGGENYGYTF. CDR3 DNA: TGCGCCAGCAGCCAAGATAGAAGAGGGGGCGAGAACTATGGCTACACCTTC.

This clone was seen only once. The J gene is TRBJ1-3, the V gene TRBV19; D is uncertain. V was shortened by 10 bases and J by 0 bases, with 7 bases between the two germline ends. The CDR3 consists of 12 residues. Germline V gene sequence: CDR1 LNHDA, CDR2 SQIVND (reference sequence). The CDR3 is CATGSSGNTIYF. The CDR3, as DNA: TGTGCCACCGGGTCCTCTGGAAACACCATATATTTT.

This clone has a single count. The chain links TRBV19 to TRBJ2-5; weak D call: TRBD2 (6 bases). The CDR3 length is 13 residues. V was trimmed by 1 base and J by 4 bases, leaving 7 bases between them. Germline V gene sequence: CDR1 LNHDA, CDR2 SQIVND (reference sequence). For the CDR3, the DNA is TGTGCCAGTAGTATAGCCGGGGGAGAGACCCAGTACTTC. Amino acid sequence: CASSIAGGETQYF.

The gene calls are TRBV29-1 and TRBJ2-7; possibly TRBD1 for D (6 bases). The ends were cut back, 7 bases at V and 1 base at J, with 8 bases in the middle. Germline V gene data show CDR1 as SQVTM and CDR2 as ANQGSEA. This CDR3 region has 11 residues. Here the CDR3 DNA reads TGCAGCGGCAGGGGTTCCTACGAGCAGTACTTC. Protein sequence: CSGRGSYEQYF.

This chain joins TRBV6-5 and TRBJ2-7; D is unresolved. The CDR3 contains 12 residues. The V end lost 6 bases, the J end lost 6 bases, and 12 bases lay between the germline ends. Germline V CDR1 and CDR2: MNHEY, SVGAGI. The CDR3 is CASRSAGPEQYF. The CDR3 coding sequence is TGTGCCAGCAGATCCGCCGGTCCCGAGCAGTACTTC.

The gene calls are TRBV29-1 and TRBJ2-1; TRBD2 might be the D (5 bases). The CDR3 spans 12 residues. Germline V gene sequence: CDR1 SQVTM, CDR2 ANQGSEA. V lost 7 bases and J 7 bases, leaving 14 bases between the germline ends. The CDR3 loop reads CSDQQRSNEQFF. The CDR3 DNA reads as TGCAGCGACCAACAGCGGAGTAATGAGCAGTTCTTC.

The chain has TRBV5-1 and TRBJ1-6, with D possibly TRBD1 on 5 matching bases. The V end was cut by 4 bases, the J end by 4 bases, with 12 bases between. Germline CDR1 reads SGHRS; CDR2 reads YFSETQ. The CDR3 has 15 amino acids. The CDR3 here is CASSPSTAYNSPLHF. The DNA of the CDR3 is TGCGCCAGCAGCCCCTCGACAGCTTATAATTCACCCCTCCACTTT.